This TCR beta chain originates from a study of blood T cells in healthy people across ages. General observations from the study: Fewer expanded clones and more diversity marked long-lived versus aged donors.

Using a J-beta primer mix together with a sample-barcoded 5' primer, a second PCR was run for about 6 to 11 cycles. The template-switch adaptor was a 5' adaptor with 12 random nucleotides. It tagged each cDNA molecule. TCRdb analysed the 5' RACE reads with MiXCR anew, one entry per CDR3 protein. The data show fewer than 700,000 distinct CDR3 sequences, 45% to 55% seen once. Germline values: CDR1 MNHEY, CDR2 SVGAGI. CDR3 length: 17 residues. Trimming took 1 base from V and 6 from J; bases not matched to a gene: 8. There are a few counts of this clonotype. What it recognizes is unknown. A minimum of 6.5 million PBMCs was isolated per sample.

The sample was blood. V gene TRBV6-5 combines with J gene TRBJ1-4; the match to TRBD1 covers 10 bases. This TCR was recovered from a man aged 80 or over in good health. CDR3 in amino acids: CASSYWGLGQGDEKLFF. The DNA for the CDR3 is TGTGCCAGCAGTTACTGGGGTCTAGGACAGGGGGATGAAAAACTGTTTTTT.